This paragraph reports one T cell receptor beta chain. The antigen this receptor binds is unknown. No much larger clone exists at a distance of one base, and base qualities are not known. The library was made by 5' RACE. TCRdb records Illumina HiSeq 2500 as the sequencer. A second PCR of about 7 to 12 cycles was run with a J-beta primer mix and a sample-barcoded 5' primer. Each TCR beta cDNA molecule received a unique molecular identifier from a template-switch 5' adaptor carrying 12 random nucleotides. Each sample yielded at least 2.5 million CDR3-containing paired-end reads. First-strand cDNA synthesis was performed from all RNA using the Mint cDNA synthesis kit, with priming by a TRBC-specific oligonucleotide. All cDNA was treated with uracil-DNA glycosylase and then went through a first 18-cycle PCR with the universal primers M1SS and BC2_uni_R. On the study's bioinformatics: For normalization, 1 million high-quality reads were randomly selected from each sample, with every read carrying a distinct molecular identifier. Instead of being binned into consensus sequences, reads that shared molecular identifiers were thrown out. MiTCR, with a Q25 quality threshold and the strictest error-elimination algorithm, was used for CDR3 identification, clonotype clustering and error correction. Lower-bound total TCR beta diversity was estimated with a nonparametric unseen species model using Euler transformation. TCRdb reanalyzed the raw reads on its own, using fastp at Q25 for trimming and MiXCR for clone calling, and kept in-frame beta chains. Records with the same CDR3 protein are collapsed into one entry carrying the most frequent genes and DNA. Here the V and J calls rest on TCRdb's processing, not on the authors' analysis. Here the sample has around 500,000 distinct CDR3 sequences; 27% occur a single time. The top ten clonotypes cover about 3.3% of the sample.

The sample originates from a study of blood T cells in healthy people across ages (dated by TCRdb to about 2015). Study-wide context: In model experiments, template switching captured about one uniquely barcoded TCR beta cDNA molecule for every two T cells. Using deep sequencing normalized with unique cDNA molecular identifiers, the study measured how TCR beta repertoire diversity changes with age. The donors were split into four age groups: young (average 16 years), middle-aged (around 37), aged (62) and long-lived (roughly 80). The study analyzed two additional independent replicas of 1 million unique cDNA reads from the same blood draw for two donors, one aged 18 to 30 and one aged 80 or older.

Systemically healthy Caucasian individuals from Russia, some 40 in total and aged about 6 to 100 years, were included as donors. Approximately 9.3 milliliters of peripheral blood were drawn from each donor into EDTA-treated Vacutainer tubes. Ficoll-Paque density-gradient centrifugation was used to isolate PBMCs, with at least 7 million per sample. Trizol reagent was used to extract total RNA from PBMCs, with at least 6 micrograms per sample. Naive CD45RAhigh/CD27high T cell percentages were measured by flow cytometry on a PBMC aliquot from every donor. The investigation overall reported the following: As age increased, observed TCR beta diversity per million T cells dropped in a roughly linear way, and a significant reduction was already evident by age 40. Observed TCR beta diversity correlated strongly with the percentage of naive T cells measured by flow cytometry. Estimates of total diversity from one million sequenced T cells were regarded as lower bounds and underestimates. Because profiling used bulk unsorted PBMCs, naive and antigen-experienced compartments could not be compared conclusively. Compared with the aged group, the long-lived group had more naive CD4+ T cells, fewer expanded clones and increased TCR diversity, a pattern suggesting age selection. Because donor CMV infection status was unknown, age-related changes in expanded clonotypes were potentially confounded.

The CDR3 goes from the cysteine to the phenylalanine over 17 residues. Only the CDR3 DNA stays, 51 bases, in frame from base 1. The germline V end is reduced by 0 bases and the J end by 0 bases; junction bases left unmatched: 5. CDR1 and CDR2 (SGHDN, FVKESK) derive from the germline V gene. Another study also made use of these data, one on T cells of mothers and their children. The second study reports: The donors were nine systemically healthy Caucasian individuals, made up of three mothers and their six children. cDNA synthesis used all of the extracted RNA, with 1.5 ug of RNA in each 15 ul reaction. Sample barcodes and 2-4 random nucleotides were added via the M1S primer in the second PCR. Over 8.5 million TCR beta CDR3 reads were obtained for each mother, and 2.5 million to 3.5 million reads were obtained for each child. TCR recombination output is similarly shaped by thymic selection in related and unrelated pairs, with a minor effect exerted by inherited differences. Related mother-child pairs always showed normalized repertoire overlap that was slightly higher than in unrelated mother-child pairs, though the difference was never significant. No persistent microchimeric T cell clones were detected, at a sensitivity of approximately 110 clones per million clonotypes. To look for features that set related mother-child pairs apart from unrelated individuals, the researchers ran deep NGS to compare the TCR beta repertoires of mothers and children. The mean age was roughly 40 +/- 4 years for the mothers and around 11 +/- 4 years for the children. Libraries were sequenced on Illumina HiSeq 2000 with 100+100 nt paired-end reads after adapter ligation with NEBNext reagents. To prevent cross-contamination, the mother and child libraries were prepared a month apart and were sequenced in separate runs. Each donor had between roughly 500,000 and 2,200,000 distinct TCR beta clonotypes identified. Naive TCR beta clonotypes were estimated from low-frequency clonotypes matched to each donor's FACS-determined naive share, without sorting.

The clonotype was recovered from a boy aged 2-9 years in good health. The sample was blood. The chain links TRBV14 with TRBJ2-7; the central 10 bases match TRBD1. CDR3 sequence: CASSQEGQGLSSYEQYF. In nucleotides, the sequence is TGTGCCAGCAGCCAAGAGGGACAGGGGCTATCCTCCTACGAGCAGTACTTC. The reference TRBV14 and TRBJ2-7 proteins fill in what lies around the CDR3, so the full variable domain reads EAGVTQFPSHSVIEKGQTVTLRCDPISGHDNLYWYRRVMGKEIKFLLHFVKESKQDESGMPNNRFLAERTGGTYSTLKVQPAELEDSGVYFCASSQEGQGLSSYEQYFGPGTRLTVT.